The TCR beta chain under discussion was sequenced for a study of blood T cell repertoires in COVID-19. On the study more broadly: From T cells, B-cell-depleted T cells, or PBMCs came the material, which was cDNA or gDNA.

As originally analysed: Counts of nucleated cells, estimated from reference gene primer amplification, were obtained. The method was immunoSEQ multiplex PCR; TCRdb's version includes in-frame clones alone and lacks a portion of them. V and J calls and clone size come straight from that table; D and trimming were deduced from the DNA. The sample includes over 200,000 clones, nearly 90% of them seen just once. Per germline, CDR1 KGHSH and CDR2 LQKENI. Trimming stripped 0 bases from V and 0 bases from J, with 11 bases between. The CDR3 consists of 16 residues. In its sample, this clone was seen a few times.

What was sequenced was peripheral blood. The chain carries TRBV18 and TRBJ1-2, with D unresolved. The sequence derives from a woman under 30 who had recovered from COVID-19. The DNA for the CDR3 is TGTGCCAGCTCACCACCAGGACGGGAGACTAACTATGGCTACACCTTC. This encodes CASSPPGRETNYGYTF.